One and the same sample provided the 8 T cell receptor beta chains below, sequenced in a study of shared clonotypes between healthy human individuals. TCRdb's table, derived via immunoSEQ multiplex PCR, lists solely in-frame clones and lacks some. The sample holds around 1.9 million clones, 80% to 95% seen once. Naive CD8 populations comprised CD45RO-negative cells positively selected for CCR7, excluding terminally differentiated effector memory CD45RA+ cells. The source material was naive CD8+ T cells from PBMCs. These receptors came from a man between 18 and 35 years old in good health. Some clones in this sample may be carry-over from other donors' samples.

This clone was found a few times. Distinct nucleotide sequences in the sample also encode this CDR3. The V and J genes are TRBV19 and TRBJ1-1, with D unclear. This CDR3 contains 13 residues. Trimming removed 0 bases from V and 5 bases from J, with 7 bases in between. The germline V gene has CDR1 LNHDA and CDR2 SQIVND (reference sequence). The CDR3 coding sequence is TGTGCCAGTAGTATAGATCTAGAAACTGAAGCTTTCTTT. Its protein product is CASSIDLETEAFF.

This chain links TRBV7-9 with TRBJ2-7; 12 nucleotides line up with TRBD2. The length of the CDR3 is 15 residues. Trimming took 3 bases from V and 3 from J; bases not matched to a gene: 3. CDR1 and CDR2 from the germline V gene are SEHNR and FQNEAQ (reference sequence). CDR3 sequence (DNA): TGTGCCAGCAGCTTCGGGACTAGCGGGTTCTACGAGCAGTACTTC. This codes for CASSFGTSGFYEQYF.

The chain has TRBV29-1 and TRBJ2-7; the D gene is possibly TRBD2 (5 bases). Trimming took off 4 bases at V and 5 bases at J, with 21 bases between the two ends. Germline CDR1 reads SQVTM; CDR2 reads ANQGSEA. CDR3 length equals 15 residues. The CDR3 region has the DNA TGCAGCGTTGGGCGGGCCGGCTCGGGAAGTGACGAGCAGTACTTC. Protein product: CSVGRAGSGSDEQYF.

This chain connects TRBV29-1 to TRBJ2-7, with D possibly being TRBD2 (5 bases). The CDR3 length is 13 residues. V lost 7 bases to trimming and J lost 4 bases, with 17 bases between them. Germline lookup yields CDR1 SQVTM and CDR2 ANQGSEA. This CDR3 reads CSAGGGSGYEQYF. CDR3 nucleotides: TGCAGCGCAGGCGGAGGATCGGGGTACGAGCAGTACTTC.

The chain recombines TRBV21-1 with TRBJ2-7; TRBD2 is the table's D call, not checked against the DNA. TRBV21-1 is reported as a pseudogene. The CDR3 spans 20 residues. The CDR3 DNA sequence: TGTGCCAGCAGCAAAGGACTAGCGGGAGGACGACTCGGGTCACGCTACGAGCAGTACTTC. This codes for CASSKGLAGGRLGSRYEQYF.

J is TRBJ2-3 and V is TRBV5-1, with D possibly matching TRBD1 (6 bases). There are 19 residues in the CDR3. V was clipped by 1 base and J by 1 base, with 22 bases between them. CDR1 and CDR2 (germline): SGHRS, YFSETQ. Here the CDR3 reads CASSLKGHRALEGTDTQYF. The DNA for the CDR3 is TGCGCCAGCAGCTTGAAGGGACACAGGGCCCTGGAAGGCACAGATACGCAGTATTTT.

This clone was recorded only once. The chain couples TRBV10-2 to TRBJ2-2; 8 nucleotides align to TRBD2. The length of the CDR3 is 19 residues. V trimming: 2 bases; J trimming: 0 bases; junction bases outside the gene matches: 11. Germline assignment: CDR1 WSHSY and CDR2 SAAADI. In DNA form, the CDR3 reads TGCGCCAGCAGTGAGCCTCACAATACTAGCGGCGCGAACACCGGGGAGCTGTTTTTT. Translating it yields CASSEPHNTSGANTGELFF.

The V call is TRBV19, the J call TRBJ1-5; tentative D call: TRBD1 (5 bases). The CDR3 length is 15 residues. CDR1 LNHDA and CDR2 SQIVND come from the germline V gene (reference sequence). The ends were cut back, 5 bases at V and 9 bases at J, with 20 bases in the middle. The CDR3 DNA follows: TGTGCCAGTAGTTTGAATGGGCAGGGCGCCTGGCCCCAGCATTTT. It specifies CASSLNGQGAWPQHF.